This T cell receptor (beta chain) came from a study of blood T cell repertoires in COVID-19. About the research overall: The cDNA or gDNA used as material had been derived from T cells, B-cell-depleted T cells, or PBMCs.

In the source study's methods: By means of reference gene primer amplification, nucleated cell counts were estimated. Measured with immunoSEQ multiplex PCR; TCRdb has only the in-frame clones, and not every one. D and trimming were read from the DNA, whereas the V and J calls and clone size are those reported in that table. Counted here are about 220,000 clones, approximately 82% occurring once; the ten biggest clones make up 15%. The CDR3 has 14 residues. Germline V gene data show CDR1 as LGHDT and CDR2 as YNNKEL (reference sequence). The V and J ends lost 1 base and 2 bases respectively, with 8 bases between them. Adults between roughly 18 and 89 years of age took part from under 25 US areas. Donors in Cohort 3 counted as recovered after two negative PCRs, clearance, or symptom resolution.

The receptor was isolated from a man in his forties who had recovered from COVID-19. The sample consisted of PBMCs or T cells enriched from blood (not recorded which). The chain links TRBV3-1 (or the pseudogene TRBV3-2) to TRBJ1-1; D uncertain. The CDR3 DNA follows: TGTGCCAGCAGCCAAGCAGGTATCAACACTGAAGCTTTCTTT. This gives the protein CASSQAGINTEAFF.